Below are 9 T cell receptor beta chains sequenced from a single sample in a study of T cells in Graves' hyperthyroidism and ophthalmopathy (dated by TCRdb to between 2019 and 2020). The protocol used for the library was multiplex PCR. The sample was run on an Illumina HiSeq 2000. The TCR beta CDR3 regions were amplified from the RNA transcripts. For the first round of RT-PCR on the TCR CDR3, the HTBI primer set was used together with the Qiagen OneStep RT-PCR kit. The raw public reads went through TCRdb reprocessing: fastp at Q25, MiXCR clone calling, in-frame beta chains kept. One record per CDR3 amino acid sequence lists the most common genes and DNA. This sample is represented by fewer than 250,000 distinct CDR3 sequences; less than 20% of them were singletons. The ten largest make up around 28% of the sample. The specimen was blood. These receptors all come from a young woman with Graves' ophthalmopathy.

The CDR3 loop reads CASSLASSGATQYF. DNA of the CDR3: TGTGCCAGCAGCTTAGCCTCTAGCGGGGCGACGCAGTATTTT. The rearrangement joins TRBV7-9 to TRBJ2-3, with 9 nucleotides matching TRBD2. This CDR3 is built from 14 residues. Germline V gene data show CDR1 as SEHNR and CDR2 as FQNEAQ (reference sequence). V shed 0 bases and J 9 bases; nucleotides not matched to a gene: 4.

This chain joins TRBV30 and TRBJ1-1; 12 bases line up with TRBD1. CDR3 length: 17 amino acids. Germline lookup yields CDR1 GTSNPN and CDR2 SVGIG (reference sequence). V lost 0 bases to trimming and J lost 0 bases; unmatched junction nucleotides: 5. The CDR3 loop reads CAWSVRGTGGLNTEAFF. As DNA, the CDR3 is TGTGCCTGGAGTGTACGAGGGACAGGGGGCCTGAACACTGAAGCTTTCTTT.

This clonotype appeared many times. V and J are TRBV15 and TRBJ2-2; no clear D. The CDR3 is 12 amino acids. V gave up 1 base and J gave up 4 bases, with 1 base separating them. The germline gives CDR1 LNHNV, CDR2 YYDKDF (reference sequence). This chain's CDR3 is CATSRVTGELFF. CDR3 in DNA: TGTGCCACCAGCAGAGTCACCGGGGAGCTGTTTTTT.

V usage is TRBV4-1 and J usage is TRBJ1-5; no firm D call. V lost 3 bases and J lost 6, with 12 bases in between. Germline V lookup: CDR1 MGHRA, CDR2 YSYEKL. The CDR3 covers 14 residues. CDR3 DNA sequence: TGCGCCAGCAGCCAGGGCTCGTGGGGTCAGCCCCAGCATTTT. It specifies CASSQGSWGQPQHF.

This clonotype was counted ten times or more. The rearrangement joins TRBV28 to TRBJ2-1; possibly TRBD2 for D (5 bases). CDR1 and CDR2 from the germline V gene are MDHEN and SYDVKM. Trimming left V 6 bases short and J 14 bases short, with 23 bases between. The CDR3 extends over 14 amino acids. The CDR3 loop reads CASRTTRRPTVKFF. The CDR3 DNA follows: TGTGCCAGCAGGACCACTAGGCGGCCAACAGTGAAGTTCTTC.

The V and J genes are TRBV10-3 and TRBJ2-5, with 9 bases lining up with TRBD2. The J segment lost 5 bases and the V segment lost 6 bases, leaving 7 bases of the junction unmatched. This CDR3 contains 14 residues. Looked up from germline, CDR1 is ENHRY and CDR2 is SYGVKD. CDR3 sequence: CAISPGTSMETQYF. The DNA for the CDR3 is TGTGCCATCAGCCCCGGGACTAGCATGGAGACCCAGTACTTC.

The table lists this clonotype with many counts. The chain is built from TRBV5-1 and TRBJ2-3; TRBD2 matches at 12 bases. The junction had 7 bases not matched to a gene; V was cut back by 0 bases and J by 2 bases. The CDR3 runs to 18 residues. Germline values: CDR1 SGHRS, CDR2 YFSETQ. DNA for the CDR3: TGCGCCAGCAGCTTGGGCACTAGCGGGGGGTCCTCCACAGATACGCAGTATTTT. Amino acids: CASSLGTSGGSSTDTQYF.

The chain employs TRBV7-3 and TRBJ2-3, with TRBD2 matching over 9 bases. The trim removed 5 bases at V and 0 bases at J, leaving 6 bases unmatched. The CDR3 covers 16 residues. Germline lookup yields CDR1 SGHTA and CDR2 FQGTGA. The CDR3 protein is CASSRLTSGSTDTQYF. The CDR3 DNA reads as TGTGCCAGCAGCCGTTTGACTAGCGGTAGCACAGATACGCAGTATTTT.

This clonotype was seen a handful of times. The chain joins TRBV4-1 to TRBJ1-2, with 7 bases fitting TRBD1. The CDR3 has 16 residues. J lost 4 bases, V lost 0 bases, and 8 bases had no gene match. The germline CDR1 and CDR2 sequences are MGHRA and YSYEKL. The CDR3 loop reads CASSQDDAGGSYGYTF. The DNA of the CDR3 is TGCGCCAGCAGCCAAGATGATGCAGGGGGTTCCTATGGCTACACCTTC.